Presented here are 5 T cell receptor beta chains from one specimen sequenced in a study of blood T cell repertoires in COVID-19. Data came from immunoSEQ multiplex PCR; TCRdb stores just in-frame clones and leaves some out. The data show around 300,000 clones, roughly 86% seen once. The sequencing input was peripheral blood. The source is a man between 18 and 35 years old with active or convalescent COVID-19.

This clone was detected only once. The chain uses TRBV7-3 and TRBJ2-1, with TRBD2 matching over 9 bases. CDR1 is SGHTA and CDR2 is FQGTGA in the germline V gene. This CDR3 is 17 amino acids long. Losses at the gene ends were 2 bases for V and 4 bases for J; bases not matched to a gene: 9. CDR3 in amino acids: CASSLVRGTSRYNEQFF. The CDR3, as DNA: TGTGCCAGCAGCTTAGTCCGGGGGACTAGCCGGTACAATGAGCAGTTCTTC.

V and J are TRBV7-3 and TRBJ1-6; D remains ambiguous. From germline, CDR1 is SGHTA and CDR2 FQGTGA. Trimming left V 5 bases short and J 0 bases short, with 20 bases between. The CDR3 is 19 amino acids. The CDR3 DNA reads TGTGCCAGCAGCCGAACTGGGAGTTACAGAATCTCCTATAATTCACCCCTCCACTTT. It translates to CASSRTGSYRISYNSPLHF. Filled out from reference TRBV7-3 and TRBJ1-6, the complete variable domain reads GAGVSQTPSNKVTEKGKYVELRCDPISGHTALYWYRQSLGQGPEFLIYFQGTGAADDSGLPNDRFFAVRPEGSVSTLKIQRTERGDSAVYLCASSRTGSYRISYNSPLHFGNGTRLTVT.

V is TRBV6-2 or TRBV6-3 and J is TRBJ2-1; D is perhaps TRBD1 (5 bases). Per the germline V gene, CDR1 is MNHEY and CDR2 is SVGEGT. The CDR3 has 15 residues. Trimming removed 6 bases from V and 0 bases from J, with 12 bases in between. The CDR3 loop is CASSPGHRSYNEQFF. As DNA, the CDR3 is TGTGCCAGCAGCCCTGGACATCGCTCCTACAATGAGCAGTTCTTC.

V is TRBV9 and J is TRBJ2-3, with D possibly being TRBD1 (6 bases). Trimming removed 0 bases from V and 2 bases from J, with 16 bases in between. The CDR3 contains 17 residues. The V gene's germline CDR1 is SGDLS and CDR2 YYNGEE. This chain's CDR3 is CASSVGLTGTFTDTQYF. DNA of the CDR3: TGTGCCAGCAGCGTAGGCCTTACAGGGACCTTCACAGATACGCAGTATTTT.

The chain couples TRBV12-5 to TRBJ1-1; D is ambiguous. The length of the CDR3 is 12 residues. The germline gives CDR1 LGHNT, CDR2 FRNRAP. The V and J ends lost 3 bases and 5 bases respectively, with 7 bases between them. CDR3 region: CASGLLGTEAFF. As DNA, the CDR3 is TGTGCTAGTGGTTTACTCGGGACTGAAGCTTTCTTT.